Detailed here is one T cell receptor beta chain. The antigen is undetermined. The sample is drawn from a study of cytomegalovirus exposure and HLA in healthy donors. V lost 8 bases and J lost 0, with 13 bases in between. CDR3 length: 14 residues. Germline values: CDR1 LNHDA, CDR2 SQIVND (reference sequence). A multiplex PCR was run with 60 Vbeta primers and 13 Jbeta primers. Profiling relied on immunoSEQ multiplex PCR, and the TCRdb table lists in-frame clones only, not all of them. This table holds 140,000 to 150,000 clones, around three quarters found once. Study-level points and caveats: Presence/absence analyses rested on an assumption that sequencing depth was roughly uniform across donors. Most CMV-associated TCR beta chains were later found to appear HLA-restricted.

The origin of this receptor is a woman in her fifties or sixties in good health and CMV-seropositive. What was sequenced was PBMCs. The chain links TRBV19 to TRBJ1-1; D perhaps matches TRBD1 (6 bases). CDR3 protein: CASAPGTLNTEAFF. The DNA of the CDR3 is TGTGCCAGTGCTCCCGGGACATTGAACACTGAAGCTTTCTTT.